The 11 T cell receptor beta chains given below trace back to one sample, sequenced in a study of blood T cell repertoires in COVID-19. Here immunoSEQ multiplex PCR was the method, and the copy in TCRdb shows in-frame clones only, minus some. The data contain fewer than 250,000 clones, about 82% of them singletons. The sample taken for sequencing was PBMCs or T cells enriched from blood (not recorded which). The receptors were sampled from a woman aged 50 to 65 with acute COVID-19.

V and J are TRBV5-1 and TRBJ1-1; TRBD1 might be the D (5 bases). The germline V and J ends were trimmed by 1 base and 7 bases, with 11 bases remaining between them. Germline assignment: CDR1 SGHRS and CDR2 YFSETQ. The CDR3 is 13 residues long. The CDR3 is CASSLRGTDEAFF. The CDR3 DNA sequence: TGCGCCAGCAGCTTGAGGGGCACCGATGAAGCTTTCTTT.

This chain links TRBV5-1 with TRBJ2-1; 9 bases match TRBD1. The CDR3 runs 14 residues. The V and J ends lost 5 bases and 5 bases, in that order; junction bases with no gene match: 5. The germline gives CDR1 SGHRS, CDR2 YFSETQ. The CDR3 DNA reads as TGCGCCAGCAGGCCGGACAGGGGCGACAATGAGCAGTTCTTC. Translation: CASRPDRGDNEQFF.

The rearrangement uses TRBV2 and TRBJ1-1; the match to TRBD1 covers 12 bases. V was clipped by 6 bases and J by 6 bases; unmatched bases: 8. The length of the CDR3 is 15 residues. The germline CDR1 and CDR2 sequences are SNHLY and FYNNEI. The chain's CDR3 is CASSRDRGRSPEAFF. CDR3 sequence (DNA): TGTGCCAGCAGCAGGGACAGGGGGCGAAGCCCTGAAGCTTTCTTT.

Points on this clone: This sample includes further DNA sequences coding for the same CDR3. Written as DNA, the CDR3 is TGTGCCAGCAGCCCCTCCTACAATCAGCCCCAGCATTTT. It translates to CASSPSYNQPQHF. The gene calls are TRBV7-2 and TRBJ1-5; D remains unclear. The CDR3 loop spans 13 amino acids. V dropped 5 bases and J dropped 3 bases, with 8 bases sitting between them. Germline-derived CDR1 and CDR2 are SGHTA and FQGNSA.

In its sample, this clone was seen a few times. The chain joins TRBV7-2 to TRBJ2-5, with TRBD1 as a possible D gene (6 bases). Per germline, CDR1 SGHTA and CDR2 FQGNSA. This CDR3 has 14 amino acids. Trimming removed 5 bases from V and 4 bases from J, with 14 bases in between. The CDR3 DNA sequence: TGTGCCAGCAGCCAGGGGCAGGGCAGAGAGACCCAGTACTTC. Residues: CASSQGQGRETQYF.

The chain couples TRBV6-2 or TRBV6-3 to TRBJ2-7, with D hard to call. The CDR3 is made up of 11 amino acids. Trimming took 6 bases from V and 6 from J, leaving 9 bases between them. Germline V gene data show CDR1 as MNHEY and CDR2 as SVGEGT. Written as DNA, the CDR3 is TGTGCCAGCAGCGACATGTCCGAGCAGTACTTC. Amino acids: CASSDMSEQYF.

The gene calls are TRBV2 and TRBJ1-1; D is uncertain. Trimming took 3 bases from V and 5 from J, leaving 16 bases between them. Germline lookup yields CDR1 SNHLY and CDR2 FYNNEI. This CDR3 spans 15 amino acids. The DNA of the CDR3 is TGTGCCAGCAGTGAGGAGGCATCCAAGGCGACTGAAGCTTTCTTT. Translated, it gives CASSEEASKATEAFF.

There are a few counts of this clone. The chain joins TRBV3-1 (or the pseudogene TRBV3-2) to TRBJ2-1; 11 nucleotides align to TRBD2. The CDR3 contains 15 residues. The V gene's germline CDR1 is LGHDT and CDR2 YNNKEL (reference sequence). V was clipped by 4 bases and J by 3 bases; unmatched bases: 2. The CDR3 coding sequence is TGTGCCAGCAGCCCGGGACTAGCGGTCTACAATGAGCAGTTCTTC. As protein: CASSPGLAVYNEQFF.

J is TRBJ1-3 and V is TRBV18; D not certain. The CDR3 runs to 16 residues. Germline loops: CDR1 KGHSH, CDR2 LQKENI. Trimming took 0 bases from V and 2 from J, leaving 11 bases between them. Here the CDR3 DNA reads TGTGCCAGCTCACCACCGGTGCTAGCGGCTGGAAACACCATATATTTT. Translating gives CASSPPVLAAGNTIYF.

This clone came up a few times. V usage is TRBV6-5 and J usage is TRBJ1-1; TRBD1 agrees at 8 bases. The V segment lost 4 bases and the J segment 4 bases; nucleotides outside the gene matches: 5. Germline values: CDR1 MNHEY, CDR2 SVGAGI. This CDR3 is 14 amino acids long. CDR3 in DNA: TGTGCCAGCAGTTCGGACAGGGCGGGCACTGAAGCTTTCTTT. It translates to CASSSDRAGTEAFF.

The chain is built from TRBV6-2 or TRBV6-3 and TRBJ2-6; D uncertain. CDR3 length: 19 amino acids. Germline V gene sequence: CDR1 MNHEY, CDR2 SVGEGT. Trimming removed 2 bases from V and 0 bases from J, with 17 bases in between. The CDR3, as DNA: TGTGCCAGCAGTTACGTTAGGCAGGCCCAGAACTCTGGGGCCAACGTCCTGACTTTC. It translates to CASSYVRQAQNSGANVLTF.